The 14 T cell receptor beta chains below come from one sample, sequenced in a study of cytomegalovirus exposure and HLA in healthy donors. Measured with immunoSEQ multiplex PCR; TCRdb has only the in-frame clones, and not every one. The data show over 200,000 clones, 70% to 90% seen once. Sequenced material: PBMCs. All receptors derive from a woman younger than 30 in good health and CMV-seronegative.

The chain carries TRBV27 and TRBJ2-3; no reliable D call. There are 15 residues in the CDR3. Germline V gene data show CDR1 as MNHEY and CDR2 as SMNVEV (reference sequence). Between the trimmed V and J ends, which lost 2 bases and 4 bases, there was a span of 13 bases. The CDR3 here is CASSLGLNSADTQYF. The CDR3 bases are TGTGCCAGCAGTTTAGGGCTAAATAGTGCAGATACGCAGTATTTT.

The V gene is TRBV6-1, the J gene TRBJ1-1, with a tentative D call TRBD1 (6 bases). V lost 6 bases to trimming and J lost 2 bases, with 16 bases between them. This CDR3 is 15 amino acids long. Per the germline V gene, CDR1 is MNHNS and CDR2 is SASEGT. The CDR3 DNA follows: TGTGCCAGCAGCTACGAGGGGGATTTAAACACTGAAGCTTTCTTT. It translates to CASSYEGDLNTEAFF.

The CDR3 DNA reads as TGTGCCAGCAGCGAGAGACAGGGCCCACGCTACGAGCAGTACTTC. Its protein is CASSERQGPRYEQYF. The gene calls are TRBV9 and TRBJ2-7; TRBD1 matches 7 bases. The CDR3 spans 15 residues. V shed 3 bases, J shed 3 bases, and the junction held 9 bases outside the gene matches. In germline, CDR1 is SGDLS, CDR2 YYNGEE.

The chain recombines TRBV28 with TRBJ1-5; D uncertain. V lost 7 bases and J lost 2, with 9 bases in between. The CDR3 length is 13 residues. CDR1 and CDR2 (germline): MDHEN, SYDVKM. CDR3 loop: CASNPLGNQPQHF. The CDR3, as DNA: TGTGCCAGCAACCCGTTAGGCAATCAGCCCCAGCATTTT. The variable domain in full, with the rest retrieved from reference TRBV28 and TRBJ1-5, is DVKVTQSSRYLVKRTGEKVFLECVQDMDHENMFWYRQDPGLGLRLIYFSYDVKMKEKGDIPEGYSVSREKKERFSLILESASTNQTSMYLCASNPLGNQPQHFGDGTRLSIL.

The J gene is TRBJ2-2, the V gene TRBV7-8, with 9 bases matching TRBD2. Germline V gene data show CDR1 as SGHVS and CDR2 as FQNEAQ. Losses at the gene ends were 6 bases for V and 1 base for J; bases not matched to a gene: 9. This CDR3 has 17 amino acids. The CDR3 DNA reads TGTGCCAGCAGTGAGGGGATAGCGGGAGAGAACACCGGGGAGCTGTTTTTT. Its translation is CASSEGIAGENTGELFF.

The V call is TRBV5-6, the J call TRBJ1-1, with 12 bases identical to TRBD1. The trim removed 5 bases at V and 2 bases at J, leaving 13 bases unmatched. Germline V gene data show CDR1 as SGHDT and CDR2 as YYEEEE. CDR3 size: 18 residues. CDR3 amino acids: CASRKAPGQGALNTEAFF. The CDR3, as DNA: TGTGCCAGCAGAAAGGCTCCGGGACAGGGGGCTTTAAACACTGAAGCTTTCTTT.

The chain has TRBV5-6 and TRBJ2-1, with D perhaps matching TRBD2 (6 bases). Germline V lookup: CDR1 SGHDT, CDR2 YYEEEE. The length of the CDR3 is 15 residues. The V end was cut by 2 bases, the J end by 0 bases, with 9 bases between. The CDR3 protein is CASSFGAGSYNEQFF. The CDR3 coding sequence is TGTGCCAGCAGCTTCGGAGCGGGCTCCTACAATGAGCAGTTCTTC.

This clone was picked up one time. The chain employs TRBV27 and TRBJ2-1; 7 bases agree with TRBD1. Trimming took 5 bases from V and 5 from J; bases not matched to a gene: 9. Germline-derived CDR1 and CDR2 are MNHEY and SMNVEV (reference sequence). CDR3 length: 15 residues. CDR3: CASSLRQGKNNEQFF. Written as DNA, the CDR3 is TGTGCCAGCAGTCTCCGACAGGGAAAGAACAATGAGCAGTTCTTC.

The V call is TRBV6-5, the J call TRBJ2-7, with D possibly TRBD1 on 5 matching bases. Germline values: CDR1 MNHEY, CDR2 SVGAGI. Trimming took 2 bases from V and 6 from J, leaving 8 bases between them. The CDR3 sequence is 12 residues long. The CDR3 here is CASSYETAEQYF. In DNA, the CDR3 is TGTGCCAGCAGTTACGAGACAGCCGAGCAGTACTTC.

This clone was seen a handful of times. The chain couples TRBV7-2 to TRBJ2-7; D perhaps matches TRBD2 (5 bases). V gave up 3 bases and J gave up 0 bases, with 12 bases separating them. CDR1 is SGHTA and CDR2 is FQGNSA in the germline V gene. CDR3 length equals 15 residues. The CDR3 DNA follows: TGTGCCAGCAGCTTGGACGGGATCCTCTCCTACGAGCAGTACTTC. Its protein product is CASSLDGILSYEQYF.

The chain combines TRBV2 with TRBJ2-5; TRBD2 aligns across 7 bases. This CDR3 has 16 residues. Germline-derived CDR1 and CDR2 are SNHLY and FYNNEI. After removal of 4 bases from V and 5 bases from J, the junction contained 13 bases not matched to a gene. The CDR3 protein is CASSAGREARGETQYF. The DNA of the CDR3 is TGTGCCAGCAGTGCAGGAAGGGAGGCGCGGGGGGAGACCCAGTACTTC. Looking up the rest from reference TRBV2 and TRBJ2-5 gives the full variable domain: EPEVTQTPSHQVTQMGQEVILRCVPISNHLYFYWYRQILGQKVEFLVSFYNNEISEKSEIFDDQFSVERPDGSNFTLKIRSTKLEDSAMYFCASSAGREARGETQYFGPGTRLLVL.

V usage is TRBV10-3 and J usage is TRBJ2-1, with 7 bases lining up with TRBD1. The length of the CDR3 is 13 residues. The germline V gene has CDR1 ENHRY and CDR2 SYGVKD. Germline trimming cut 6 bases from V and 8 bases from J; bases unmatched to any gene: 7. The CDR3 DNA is TGTGCCATCAGGAACAGGGGTAACCATGAGCAGTTCTTC. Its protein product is CAIRNRGNHEQFF.

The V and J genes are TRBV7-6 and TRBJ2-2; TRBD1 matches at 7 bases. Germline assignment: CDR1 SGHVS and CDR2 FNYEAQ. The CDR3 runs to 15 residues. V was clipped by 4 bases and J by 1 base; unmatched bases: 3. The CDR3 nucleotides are TGTGCCAGCAGCTCCGGGACAGAGAACACCGGGGAGCTGTTTTTT. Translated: CASSSGTENTGELFF.

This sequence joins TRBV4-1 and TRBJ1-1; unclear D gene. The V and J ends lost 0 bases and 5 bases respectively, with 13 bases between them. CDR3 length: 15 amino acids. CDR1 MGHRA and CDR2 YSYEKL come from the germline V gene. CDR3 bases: TGCGCCAGCAGCCAAGATGGGCGGGCGACGACTGAAGCTTTCTTT. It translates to CASSQDGRATTEAFF.